One sample yielded the 10 T cell receptor beta chains listed below, sequenced in a study of blood T cell repertoires in COVID-19. Sequenced by immunoSEQ multiplex PCR; TCRdb stores in-frame clones only, minus some. The sample consists of 330,000 or so clones, roughly 86% of them appearing once. Sequenced: PBMCs or T cells enriched from blood (not recorded which). These receptors came from a man between 40 and 49 years old in a cohort exposed to, infected with or recovered from COVID-19 (not recorded which).

V gene TRBV18 combines with J gene TRBJ1-4; perhaps TRBD1 as D (5 bases). The V gene's germline CDR1 is KGHSH and CDR2 LQKENI. Between the trimmed V and J ends, which lost 0 bases and 5 bases, there was a span of 10 bases. The CDR3 spans 15 residues. CDR3 loop: CASSPPGAENEKLFF. The CDR3 nucleotides are TGTGCCAGCTCACCACCTGGGGCAGAAAATGAAAAACTGTTTTTT.

The chain combines TRBV18 with TRBJ2-7, with TRBD2 as a possible D gene (6 bases). V was shortened by 3 bases and J by 2 bases, with 11 bases between the two germline ends. CDR1 and CDR2 (germline): KGHSH, LQKENI. The CDR3 runs 14 residues. In DNA, the CDR3 is TGTGCCAGCTCACCCCTAGCGAATACCTACGAGCAGTACTTC. This sequence encodes CASSPLANTYEQYF.

This clone was detected a few times. The V gene is TRBV5-1, the J gene TRBJ1-3, with unresolved D. CDR1 and CDR2 from the germline V gene are SGHRS and YFSETQ. V lost 4 bases and J 0 bases, leaving 11 bases between the germline ends. The CDR3 totals 15 residues. The DNA for the CDR3 is TGCGCCAGCAGCGCCTCGGGGAGCTCTGGAAACACCATATATTTT. The encoded protein is CASSASGSSGNTIYF.

V and J are TRBV6-5 and TRBJ2-1; D is perhaps TRBD2 (6 bases). The length of the CDR3 is 14 residues. Per germline, CDR1 MNHEY and CDR2 SVGAGI. Trimming removed 7 bases at V and 6 bases at J, with 16 bases between. This CDR3 reads CASKAELASNEQFF. CDR3 DNA: TGTGCCAGCAAAGCGGAGCTAGCGAGCAATGAGCAGTTCTTC.

The chain employs TRBV5-1 and TRBJ2-1, with 11 bases fitting TRBD2. The CDR3 spans 17 residues. The V gene end was trimmed by 0 bases and the J gene end by 1 base; junction bases not matched to a gene: 3. Germline CDR1 reads SGHRS; CDR2 reads YFSETQ. CDR3 DNA: TGCGCCAGCAGCTTGGTTAGACTAGCGGGATCCTACAATGAGCAGTTCTTC. Translating it yields CASSLVRLAGSYNEQFF.

The chain combines TRBV30 with TRBJ1-4, with TRBD1 matching 8 bases. The length of the CDR3 is 15 residues. Germline CDR1 and CDR2: GTSNPN and SVGIG (reference sequence). Trimming at V came to 1 base and at J to 8 bases, leaving 9 bases not matched to a gene. In nucleotides, the CDR3 is TGTGCCTGGAGTGCAAGGACAGGGTTGGGAGAAAAACTGTTTTTT. It encodes CAWSARTGLGEKLFF.

This chain uses TRBV5-4 with TRBJ2-3; 9 bases line up with TRBD2. The germline CDR1 and CDR2 sequences are SGHNT and YYREEE (reference sequence). This CDR3 contains 14 residues. V shed 6 bases and J 6 bases; nucleotides not matched to a gene: 8. CDR3 sequence (DNA): TGTGCCAGCACCCTGGGGCTAGCGGGGGATACGCAGTATTTT. Translating it yields CASTLGLAGDTQYF.

CDR3 sequence: CASSRPPSGPYNEQFF. The DNA for the CDR3 is TGTGCCAGCAGCCGACCTCCTAGCGGGCCCTACAATGAGCAGTTCTTC. The chain joins TRBV7-9 to TRBJ2-1, with 8 bases lining up with TRBD2. With V trimmed by 5 bases and J by 2 bases, 8 bases remained unmatched. CDR1 is SEHNR and CDR2 is FQNEAQ in the germline V gene (reference sequence). This CDR3 is 16 amino acids long.

V usage is TRBV19 and J usage is TRBJ2-5; D remains ambiguous. Trimming took off 3 bases at V and 5 bases at J, with 16 bases between the two ends. Per the germline V gene, CDR1 is LNHDA and CDR2 is SQIVND (reference sequence). This CDR3 is 15 amino acids long. CDR3 in amino acids: CASSMIESPRETQYF. DNA of the CDR3: TGTGCCAGTAGTATGATCGAATCCCCTCGGGAGACCCAGTACTTC.

The chain couples TRBV24-1 to TRBJ1-5, with D possibly matching TRBD1 (5 bases). The CDR3 runs 17 residues. The germline V and J ends were trimmed by 3 bases and 3 bases, with 17 bases remaining between them. Germline V gene lookup returns CDR1 KGHDR and CDR2 SFDVKD. The DNA of the CDR3 is TGTGCCACCAGTGATCCCGCCCCCAACAGGCCCAATCAGCCCCAGCATTTT. Its translation is CATSDPAPNRPNQPQHF.